Presented here are 27 T cell receptor beta chains from one specimen sequenced in a study of T cells in Graves' hyperthyroidism and ophthalmopathy. Authors of the study amplified TCR beta CDR3 regions from RNA transcripts. In the first-round RT-PCR of the TCR CDR3, the HTBI primer set was used. TCRdb reprocessed the multiplex PCR reads with MiXCR, giving one entry per CDR3 protein. The repertoire includes about 520,000 distinct CDR3 sequences, roughly a quarter of them detected once, and 11% sits in the top ten. Specimen: blood. These receptors were collected from a woman in her 30s with Graves' ophthalmopathy.

This clonotype was picked up a small number of times. The rearrangement uses TRBV6-1 and TRBJ1-1; D gene uncertain. V lost 2 bases, J lost 3 bases, and 7 bases lay in between. CDR3 length: 13 residues. Germline CDR1 is MNHNS and CDR2 is SASEGT. This CDR3 reads CASSEITDTEAFF. CDR3 coding DNA: TGTGCCAGCAGTGAAATTACAGACACTGAAGCTTTCTTT.

This clonotype has just a few counts. Because it lacks the conserved phenylalanine or tryptophan at the end, this CDR3 is likely a read error. The chain joins TRBV19 to TRBJ1-5; 7 bases map to TRBD1. From germline, CDR1 is LNHDA and CDR2 SQIVND (reference sequence). The CDR3 consists of 14 residues. J was trimmed by 2 bases and V by 8 bases; bases with no gene match: 6. CDR3 DNA: TGTGCCAGTTGTACAGGGGAGGGCAATCAGCCCCAGCATTCT. Translating gives CASCTGEGNQPQHS.

This sequence joins TRBV11-2 and TRBJ1-2, with 9 bases aligning to TRBD1. CDR1 is SGHAT, CDR2 FQNNGV, per germline. The J segment lost 6 bases and the V segment lost 4 bases, leaving 6 bases of the junction unmatched. This CDR3 has 14 amino acids. This CDR3 reads CASSSTGGVDGYTF. The CDR3 region has the DNA TGTGCCAGCAGCTCGACAGGGGGTGTGGATGGCTACACCTTC.

This clonotype has more than one count but fewer than ten. This chain joins TRBV20-1 and TRBJ2-5, with 11 bases that match TRBD1. The CDR3 runs to 14 residues. V dropped 5 bases and J dropped 4; count of bases not matched to a gene: 6. Germline V CDR1 and CDR2: DFQATT, SNEGSKA (reference sequence). This CDR3 is CSAPPGTGGETQYF. The DNA of the CDR3 is TGCAGTGCTCCACCGGGGACAGGGGGAGAGACCCAGTACTTC.

This chain joins TRBV7-3 and TRBJ2-1, with 9 positions matching TRBD2. Germline-derived CDR1 and CDR2 are SGHTA and FQGTGA. This CDR3 comprises 16 residues. V dropped 6 bases and J dropped 5; count of bases not matched to a gene: 11. CDR3 residues: CASRRVVGLANNEQFF. The CDR3 DNA follows: TGTGCCAGCAGACGAGTCGTAGGACTAGCGAACAATGAGCAGTTCTTC.

The sample holds many counts of this clonotype. The chain is built from TRBV19 and TRBJ1-5; no clear D gene. Germline V gene lookup returns CDR1 LNHDA and CDR2 SQIVND (reference sequence). CDR3 length: 14 amino acids. Trimming cost V 1 base and J 7 bases, with 11 bases left between them. Here the CDR3 reads CASSIVEGSQPQHF. In DNA form, the CDR3 reads TGTGCCAGTAGTATAGTGGAGGGTTCACAGCCCCAGCATTTT.

As for this clonotype: At one boundary the junction diverges from the germline segment, which might be a read error. The CDR3 region is CVSSSGTPYGYTF. The CDR3 DNA reads TGTGTCAGCAGCTCGGGGACCCCCTATGGCTACACCTTC. The chain couples TRBV13 to TRBJ1-2, with a weak D call TRBD1 (5 bases). Germline CDR1 is PRHDT and CDR2 is FYEKMQ (reference sequence). The CDR3 has 13 residues.

This clonotype has ten or more counts. V and J are TRBV5-1 and TRBJ1-3; no clear D. CDR1 is SGHRS and CDR2 is YFSETQ in the germline V gene. V lost 1 base and J 2 bases, leaving 10 bases between the germline ends. CDR3 length equals 15 residues. CDR3 residues: CASSLPTAPGNTIYF. As DNA, the CDR3 is TGCGCCAGCAGCTTGCCGACTGCTCCTGGAAACACCATATATTTT.

This clonotype has only a few counts. The chain recombines TRBV15 with TRBJ2-7, with 9 bases matching TRBD1. This CDR3 is built from 16 residues. With V trimmed by 1 base and J by 5 bases, 9 bases remained unmatched. The V gene's germline CDR1 is LNHNV and CDR2 YYDKDF (reference sequence). DNA for the CDR3: TGTGCCACCAGCAGAGGGGGACAGGGTCTTAGGCACGAGCAGTACTTC. This sequence encodes CATSRGGQGLRHEQYF.

At least ten counts were recorded for this clonotype. V usage is TRBV6-5 and J usage is TRBJ2-7, with D unclear. The V end was cut by 2 bases, the J end by 3 bases, with 11 bases between. Germline V lookup: CDR1 MNHEY, CDR2 SVGAGI. CDR3 length: 14 residues. As DNA, the CDR3 is TGTGCCAGCAGTTACGGGCGCAGTAACTACGAGCAGTACTTC. Translated: CASSYGRSNYEQYF.

This clonotype was seen many times. The gene calls are TRBV27 and TRBJ2-5, with a weak D call TRBD2 (6 bases). Looked up from germline, CDR1 is MNHEY and CDR2 is SMNVEV (reference sequence). The V and J ends lost 5 bases and 0 bases respectively, with 13 bases between them. The CDR3 contains 15 residues. The CDR3 bases are TGTGCCAGCAGTACCCCGGGACTTAACCAAGAGACCCAGTACTTC. Its translation is CASSTPGLNQETQYF.

In its sample, this clonotype was seen many times. The rearrangement links TRBV5-6 to TRBJ2-7; TRBD1 aligns across 7 bases. Germline CDR1 is SGHDT and CDR2 is YYEEEE. The CDR3 loop spans 13 amino acids. Here the CDR3 reads CASSFAGTDPPEV. The CDR3 coding sequence is TGTGCCAGCAGCTTCGCCGGGACAGACCCTCCCGAGGTC.

At least ten counts were recorded for this clonotype. The chain links TRBV12-3 or TRBV12-4 to TRBJ1-5; D may be TRBD1 (5 bases). The CDR3 is 14 amino acids. Trimming cost V 2 bases and J 4 bases, with 9 bases left between them. The CDR3 loop is CASSLRQPNQPQHF. CDR3 in DNA: TGTGCCAGCAGTTTACGACAGCCTAATCAGCCCCAGCATTTT.

At least ten counts were recorded for this clonotype. The J gene is TRBJ2-7, the V gene TRBV20-1; 11 bases fit TRBD2. V gave up 3 bases and J gave up 0 bases; unmatched junction bases: 16. Looked up from germline, CDR1 is DFQATT and CDR2 is SNEGSKA (reference sequence). This CDR3 is built from 19 residues. The CDR3 nucleotides read TGCAGTGCTAGCTCTCCTTACAGACTAGCGGGGTTGAGCTCCTACGAGCAGTACTTC. It codes for CSASSPYRLAGLSSYEQYF.

Concerning this clonotype itself: An end of the junction differs from the germline gene, which may be a read error. The rearrangement links TRBV6-5 to TRBJ1-2; 7 nucleotides match TRBD1. Germline V gene lookup returns CDR1 MNHEY and CDR2 SVGAGI. CDR3 length: 15 amino acids. CDR3 region: CASSFLDRTDYGYTF. The CDR3 region has the DNA TGTGCCAGCAGTTTTCTGGACAGGACTGACTATGGTTACACCTTC.

This clonotype showed up just a few times. The chain links TRBV15 to TRBJ2-7; 11 bases map to TRBD1. With 0 bases clipped from V and 3 bases from J, the junction kept 13 bases outside the gene matches. The CDR3 runs 19 residues. Germline assignment: CDR1 LNHNV and CDR2 YYDKDF (reference sequence). The CDR3 region has the DNA TGTGCCACCAGCAGAGATTTCCGGGACAGGGGGTATGCGGTCTACGAGCAGTACTTC. This gives the protein CATSRDFRDRGYAVYEQYF.

This clonotype was found a few times. V gene TRBV7-2 combines with J gene TRBJ1-2; 7 nucleotides line up with TRBD1. This CDR3 contains 12 residues. J lost 6 bases, V lost 5 bases, and 3 bases had no gene match. Germline V gene lookup returns CDR1 SGHTA and CDR2 FQGNSA. CDR3 residues: CASSRQGNGYTF. The CDR3 bases are TGTGCCAGCAGCCGACAGGGCAATGGCTACACCTTC.

About this clonotype: This sequence may be a read error, since a much larger clone differs from it by one base. The J gene is TRBJ1-2, the V gene TRBV19; tentatively, D is TRBD1 (6 bases). CDR3 length: 14 amino acids. The ends were cut back, 6 bases at V and 2 bases at J, with 13 bases in the middle. Germline loops: CDR1 LNHDA, CDR2 SQIVND (reference sequence). CDR3: CASRPGVVNYGYTF. DNA of the CDR3: TGTGCCAGTAGACCAGGGGTCGTAAACTATGGCTACACCTTC.

Ten or more counts support this clonotype. CDR3 DNA: TGTGCCAGCAGCGCACAGTGGACGAACACTGAAGCTTTCTTT. Amino acid sequence: CASSAQWTNTEAFF. This rearrangement joins TRBV7-2 to TRBJ1-1; D not resolved. V dropped 5 bases and J dropped 1 base, with 11 bases sitting between them. The CDR3 has 14 residues. The germline CDR1 and CDR2 sequences are SGHTA and FQGNSA.

In this sample, this clonotype turned up a few times. A read error may explain this, as a much larger clone is one base away. CDR3 bases: TGTGCCAGCAGTGCGGCGGGACACCGCCTCCCACAAGAGACCCAGTACTTC. It specifies CASSAAGHRLPQETQYF. The J gene is TRBJ2-5, the V gene TRBV6-1; D may correspond to TRBD1 or TRBD2 (6 bases each). The CDR3 is made up of 17 amino acids. Trimming removed 4 bases from V and 2 bases from J, with 20 bases in between. Looked up from germline, CDR1 is MNHNS and CDR2 is SASEGT.

Ten or more counts support this clonotype. The V call is TRBV6-5, the J call TRBJ2-4; D not certain. CDR1 is MNHEY, CDR2 SVGAGI, per germline. V lost 0 bases and J lost 0, with 9 bases in between. The CDR3 extends over 16 amino acids. The CDR3 here is CASSYSMTGAKNIQYF. The CDR3 nucleotides read TGTGCCAGCAGTTACTCAATGACGGGAGCCAAAAACATTCAGTACTTC.

The J gene is TRBJ2-2, the V gene TRBV12-3 or TRBV12-4; unclear D gene. V was trimmed by 7 bases and J by 3 bases, leaving 12 bases between them. CDR3 length: 14 amino acids. The CDR3 region has the DNA TGTGCCAGCACCCCACGTCGGGACACCGGGGAGCTGTTTTTT. Amino acid sequence: CASTPRRDTGELFF.

This chain joins TRBV6-1 and TRBJ1-2, with D hard to call. V was clipped by 8 bases and J by 0 bases, with 19 bases between them. CDR3 length equals 16 residues. Germline CDR1 MNHNS, CDR2 SASEGT. The CDR3 nucleotides read TGTGCCAGCGGCCAAGTCGCCGTCGGAACTAACTATGGCTACACCTTC. It yields the protein CASGQVAVGTNYGYTF.

The chain carries TRBV5-1 and TRBJ1-1; TRBD1 matches at 8 bases. With 3 bases clipped from V and 6 bases from J, the junction kept 4 bases outside the gene matches. Germline values: CDR1 SGHRS, CDR2 YFSETQ. The CDR3 contains 13 residues. In DNA form, the CDR3 reads TGCGCCAGCAGCTCATGGACAGGGTCTGAAGCTTTCTTT. Translation: CASSSWTGSEAFF.

This clonotype was seen ten or more times. The chain joins TRBV20-1 to TRBJ1-2; 7 nucleotides line up with TRBD1. The V gene's germline CDR1 is DFQATT and CDR2 SNEGSKA (reference sequence). The CDR3 totals 12 residues. V lost 6 bases and J lost 3; bases outside the gene matches: 4. CDR3 sequence: CSAVGTDYGYTF. CDR3 nucleotides: TGCAGTGCAGTCGGGACAGACTATGGCTACACCTTC.

This clonotype was detected only a few times. V usage is TRBV12-3 or TRBV12-4 and J usage is TRBJ1-2, with TRBD1 matching over 10 bases. CDR3 length: 15 amino acids. With V trimmed by 6 bases and J by 2 bases, 6 bases remained unmatched. CDR3 loop: CASSGTGVLNYGYTF. The DNA for the CDR3 is TGTGCCAGCAGCGGGACAGGGGTTTTGAACTATGGCTACACCTTC.

V gene TRBV4-2 combines with J gene TRBJ2-7; TRBD2 agrees at 12 bases. Trimming took 0 bases from V and 5 from J; bases not matched to a gene: 5. Germline V gene sequence: CDR1 LGHNA, CDR2 YNFKEQ. This CDR3 contains 16 residues. The CDR3 sequence: CASSQEGLAGGNEQYF. The CDR3 bases are TGTGCCAGCAGCCAAGAGGGGCTAGCGGGGGGGAACGAGCAGTACTTC.